This TCR beta chain was captured by sequencing in a study of shared clonotypes between healthy human individuals. Overall study context: Aged 18 to 49, the donors were two women and a few men. Study-level results: The authors sampled blood alone, and tissue repertoires likely differ. In the sorted subsets, rarefaction showed sequencing was incomplete despite large depth. Between a few donors, naive CD4 clonotypes were shared at a level of about 5%.

Profiled with immunoSEQ multiplex PCR; TCRdb holds only in-frame clones, not every one. The table includes millions of clones, 90% to 95% detected once. Regarding this clone: Its antigen is as yet unknown.

This CDR3 comprises 14 residues. Per the germline V gene, CDR1 is LNHDA and CDR2 is SQIVND (reference sequence). Trimming left V 10 bases short and J 7 bases short, with 17 bases between. This rearrangement joins TRBV19 to TRBJ1-6; D is unclear. The clonotype comes from a man between 18 and 29 years old in good health. The sample comprised naive CD4+ T cells sorted from blood. Described subset: CD45RA+ positively selected. In DNA form, the CDR3 reads TGTGCCACCCGGCGGATGGCCGAGAATTCACCCCTCCACTTT. It yields the protein CATRRMAENSPLHF.